This TCR beta chain was captured in a study of shared clonotypes between healthy human individuals (dated by TCRdb to the early 2020s). Describing the broader study: A couple of women and a few men aged 18 to 49 years were included in the cohort. For each donor, CD4 naive and CD4 memory were each given three plates, CD8 naive was given two plates, and CD8 memory was given one plate. The study deeply sequenced blood TCR repertoires of roughly five healthy adults to estimate repertoire size and the extent of clonotype sharing between individuals. Libraries were prepared and TCR repertoires were sequenced by different laboratories using diverse techniques, in order to increase sequencing depth and limit assay-specific biases. Per donor, leukapheresis produced somewhere between about 0.85 and 9.5 billion PBMCs. The paper as a whole reports these results and caveats: Even with the large sequencing depth, rarefaction of the sorted-subset datasets indicated that sequencing was incomplete. Across a handful of donors, around 5.4% of naive CD4, roughly 3.8% of naive CD8, 2.3% of memory CD4, and roughly 0.41% of memory CD8 clonotypes were shared. Sampling was limited to blood, and TCR repertoires in tissue likely differ from TCR repertoires in blood. Pairwise subsampling indicated that sequencing depth was expected to affect the degree of clonotype sharing among donors. Larger estimated clonotype richness was generally found for naive subsets than for memory subsets. Because the study included only a small number of donors, the genetic and exposure-history diversity represented was limited. Compared with non-shared clonotypes, clonotypes shared by all four sorted-subset donors had higher generation probabilities.

About this clone itself: The target of this receptor is not known. No quality values exist for individual bases; no much larger clone is one base distant.

CD8 naive samples were CD45RO-negative cells positively selected for CCR7, giving a CD45RA+CCR7+ population that excluded TemRA cells. Donors were healthy HIV-negative adults with no recently reported acute infections or vaccinations. Every donor was a Caucasian adult living in Nashville, Tennessee, USA. Blood was obtained by leukapheresis, after which PBMCs were separated by Ficoll-Histopaque density gradient centrifugation and cryopreserved in liquid nitrogen vapor phase. Analytical flow cytometry was used to check the purity and quantity of each magnetically sorted T cell population. Genomic DNA was isolated from every sorted fraction and measured by UV absorbance on a Nanodrop 2000c. TCR CDR3 regions were amplified from genomic DNA by multiplex PCR using the deep immunoSEQ assay. Extracted genomic DNA from each cell subset was distributed evenly across all wells of several immunoSEQ 96-well plates, and each plate was treated as a replicate. For sorted subsets, approximately 190 ng of genomic DNA, equivalent to around 29,000 T cell genomes, went into each replicate PCR. Purified libraries were quantified with a Qubit 3.0 fluorometer, sized on a Bioanalyzer 2100, and re-quantified with the KAPA Library Quantification kit. Every immunoSEQ 96-well plate was sequenced on a separate single-read 150-cycle Illumina NextSeq 550 flow cell. The authors' pipeline ran thus. Because the immunoSEQ output held only junctional sequences and lacked quality scores, the filtering could not match the filtering applied to full-length reads. Sequences were annotated with PyIR, a Python wrapper for IgBLAST v1.9, and V/J genes and CDR3 were assigned using IMGT germline references. Reads with weak V/J assignments (E-value above 1e-6), missing CDR3, stop codons, out-of-frame junctions, or ambiguous translated residues were removed. V3J clonotypes were defined as sequences sharing an identical inferred V gene, J gene, and CDR3 amino acid sequence. Percentage overlap between repertoires was calculated by dividing the number of shared unique clonotypes by the size of the smaller repertoire. RTK rarefaction, the Chao1 estimator, and Recon v2.1 estimates of unobserved clonotypes were used to assess repertoire richness. Generation probabilities for all TCRbeta clonotypes obtained by the gDNA method from several donors were computed using OLGA. The source is immuneACCESS, and TCRdb retained only in-frame sequences with V and J called. Part of the clones is not carried over; for the studies checked, unresolved V genes explain less than half of this, and the remainder is unexplained. V, J and clone size were drawn from that table, and D and trimming were deduced from the DNA. This sample gives roughly 890,000 clones in total; over 90% of them show up just once. More than 20% of the sample is taken by the ten largest.

CDR1 and CDR2 were assigned from the germline V gene as SQVTM and ANQGSEA. Measured from the cysteine to the phenylalanine, the CDR3 is 13 residues long. Only the CDR3 region is kept as DNA, spanning 39 bases read in frame from base 1. Trimming costs V 6 bases and J 1 base, and their ends lie 10 bases apart. Sequenced sample: naive CD8+ T cells sorted from blood. Reading the label with the study, this specimen's cell subset or site is: CD45RA+CCR7+. The receptor comes from a man aged 25-40 years in good health. The rearrangement combines TRBV29-1 with TRBJ2-1, with no reliable assignment of the D segment. The sequenced DNA: TGCAGCGTCGTCAGCCCATCCTACAATGAGCAGTTCTTC. Its product reads: CSVVSPSYNEQFF.